This T cell receptor (beta chain) emerged from a study of T cells in localized non-small cell lung cancer. The CDR3 has 16 amino acids. V trimming: 4 bases; J trimming: 2 bases; junction bases outside the gene matches: 4. Germline values: CDR1 SGHDN, CDR2 FVKESK. This clone was picked up one time. Its antigen remains unidentified. Assay used: immunoSEQ multiplex PCR; TCRdb lists only in-frame clones, some missing. The sample has tens of thousands of clones; 70% to 90% are singletons. Broader study findings: An association was observed between higher blood T cell density and longer overall survival. Median detection of top 100 tumor clones in adjacent lung was over 45 clones. Heterogeneity cannot be ruled out, as sequencing used one tumor region only. Adjacent uninvolved lung tissue had the highest T cell clonality, exceeding tumor.

The chain joins TRBV14 to TRBJ2-3; 12 positions agree with TRBD2. The receptor comes from a man aged 35-69 years with stage II lung adenocarcinoma. The sequences come from PBMCs, collected before any cancer treatment. The CDR3 nucleotides are TGTGCCAGCAGCCCTTGGACTAGCGGGAACACAGATACGCAGTATTTT. As protein: CASSPWTSGNTDTQYF.